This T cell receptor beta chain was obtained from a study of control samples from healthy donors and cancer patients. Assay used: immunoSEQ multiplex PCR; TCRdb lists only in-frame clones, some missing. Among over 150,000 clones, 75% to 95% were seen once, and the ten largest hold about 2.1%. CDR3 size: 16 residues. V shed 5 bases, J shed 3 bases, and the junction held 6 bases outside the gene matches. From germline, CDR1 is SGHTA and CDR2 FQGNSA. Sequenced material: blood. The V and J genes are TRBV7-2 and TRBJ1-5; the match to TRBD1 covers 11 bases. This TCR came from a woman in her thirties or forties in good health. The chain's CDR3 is CASSRDRGSYNQPQHF. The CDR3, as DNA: TGTGCCAGCAGCAGGGACAGGGGGTCTTACAATCAGCCCCAGCATTTT.